The 15 T cell receptor beta chains reported below all come from one sample, sequenced in a study of blood T cell repertoires in COVID-19. Clones were read by immunoSEQ multiplex PCR, and TCRdb kept only the in-frame ones, dropping some. The table lists tens of thousands of clones, 82% of them singletons. The sequenced sample consisted of peripheral blood. The receptor set was obtained from a human donor in a cohort sampled during active COVID-19.

The chain carries TRBV5-1 and TRBJ2-7; 8 bases are shared with TRBD1. The trim removed 0 bases at V and 4 bases at J, leaving 9 bases unmatched. Germline CDR1 and CDR2: SGHRS and YFSETQ. The CDR3 length is 16 residues. DNA for the CDR3: TGCGCCAGCAGCTTGGCCGGGGCAGGGGGCCGGTACGAGCAGTACTTC. It is translated as CASSLAGAGGRYEQYF.

This sequence joins TRBV19 and TRBJ1-5; 10 positions match TRBD1. V gave up 5 bases and J gave up 3 bases; unmatched junction bases: 10. This CDR3 has 17 amino acids. Germline-derived CDR1 and CDR2 are LNHDA and SQIVND (reference sequence). For the CDR3, the DNA is TGTGCCAGTAGTCCGCCCGGGACAGGGGTTCCCAATCAGCCCCAGCATTTT. Protein: CASSPPGTGVPNQPQHF.

The rearrangement links TRBV7-9 to TRBJ2-7; 8 bases map to TRBD1. V shed 2 bases and J 5 bases; nucleotides not matched to a gene: 5. The germline gives CDR1 SEHNR, CDR2 FQNEAQ (reference sequence). The CDR3 has 14 amino acids. CDR3 coding DNA: TGTGCCAGCAGCTTACTGGGGACAGGTCACGAGCAGTACTTC. This translates into CASSLLGTGHEQYF.

The rearrangement links TRBV7-9 to TRBJ2-1; 7 nucleotides line up with TRBD1. The V segment lost 3 bases and the J segment 7 bases; nucleotides outside the gene matches: 15. From germline, CDR1 is SEHNR and CDR2 FQNEAQ (reference sequence). The CDR3 length is 17 residues. CDR3 sequence: CASSFPRSGGIKNEQFF. CDR3 nucleotide sequence: TGTGCCAGCAGCTTCCCCCGATCAGGGGGAATAAAGAATGAGCAGTTCTTC.

The chain employs TRBV7-2 and TRBJ2-1; a possible D gene is TRBD2 (5 bases). This CDR3 is 15 amino acids long. CDR1 and CDR2 (germline): SGHTA, FQGNSA. V lost 6 bases and J lost 9, with 21 bases in between. Here the CDR3 reads CASRQSGFRSSEQFF. The CDR3 nucleotides read TGTGCCAGCAGGCAAAGCGGTTTCCGAAGCAGTGAGCAGTTCTTC.

This clone was observed a few times. The rearrangement joins TRBV6-5 to TRBJ1-5; D uncertain. The CDR3 is 13 residues long. Trimming shortened V by 6 bases and J by 3 bases, and 9 bases separated the two germline ends. Germline values: CDR1 MNHEY, CDR2 SVGAGI. The CDR3 reads CASRRQDNQPQHF. DNA of the CDR3: TGTGCCAGCAGGCGACAAGACAATCAGCCCCAGCATTTT.

This clone was detected a few times. The rearrangement links TRBV24-1 to TRBJ2-2, with 10 bases matching TRBD1. V lost 6 bases and J lost 2; bases outside the gene matches: 5. Per germline, CDR1 KGHDR and CDR2 SFDVKD. This CDR3 contains 16 residues. The CDR3 spells CATSLGTGENTGELFF. CDR3 in DNA: TGTGCCACCAGTTTAGGGACAGGGGAAAACACCGGGGAGCTGTTTTTT.

The J gene is TRBJ1-3, the V gene TRBV5-1, with 12 positions matching TRBD1. Germline CDR1 reads SGHRS; CDR2 reads YFSETQ. This CDR3 has 14 amino acids. With V trimmed by 4 bases and J by 8 bases, 4 bases remained unmatched. The CDR3 nucleotides read TGCGCCAGCAGCGCGGGACAGGGGGCAGACACCATATATTTT. Translation: CASSAGQGADTIYF.

The gene calls are TRBV27 and TRBJ2-2; D not certain. Trimming shortened V by 5 bases and J by 9 bases, and 22 bases separated the two germline ends. This CDR3 is built from 16 residues. Germline CDR1 MNHEY, CDR2 SMNVEV (reference sequence). The DNA for the CDR3 is TGTGCCAGCAGTGTTTCCCCTTATCCGGTACGCCGGGAGCTGTTTTTT. Protein product: CASSVSPYPVRRELFF.

In DNA form, the CDR3 reads TGTGCCAGCAGCGTAGATCCTAGCGGGGCTACGCAGTATTTT. Encoded protein: CASSVDPSGATQYF. The chain uses TRBV9 and TRBJ2-3; 9 bases match TRBD2. The germline V gene encodes CDR1 SGDLS and CDR2 YYNGEE. V trimming: 0 bases; J trimming: 8 bases; junction bases outside the gene matches: 4. This CDR3 has 14 amino acids.

This clone was seen a handful of times. The chain joins TRBV7-9 to TRBJ1-2; D is uncertain. CDR1 is SEHNR, CDR2 FQNEAQ, per germline (reference sequence). The V and J ends lost 3 bases and 4 bases respectively, with 6 bases between them. This CDR3 is built from 12 residues. CDR3: CASSLWSYGYTF. CDR3 nucleotides: TGTGCCAGCAGCTTGTGGAGCTATGGCTACACCTTC.

The chain is built from TRBV6-6 and TRBJ2-1, with D possibly matching TRBD1 (5 bases). The CDR3 extends over 14 amino acids. CDR1 MNHNY and CDR2 SVGAGI come from the germline V gene (reference sequence). V was clipped by 8 bases and J by 0 bases, with 11 bases between them. CDR3 amino acids: CASAPDSSYNEQFF. The CDR3 bases are TGTGCCAGCGCCCCAGACAGCTCCTACAATGAGCAGTTCTTC.

The chain has TRBV5-5 and TRBJ1-2; D unclear. Between the trimmed V and J ends, which lost 2 bases and 5 bases, there was a span of 13 bases. CDR1 is SGHKS, CDR2 YYEKEE, per germline (reference sequence). The CDR3 spans 14 residues. The CDR3 sequence: CASSLSVTPYGYTF. CDR3 DNA sequence: TGTGCCAGCAGCTTATCGGTGACACCTTATGGCTACACCTTC. The full variable domain, completed using reference TRBV5-5 and TRBJ1-2, is DAGVTQSPTHLIKTRGQQVTLRCSPISGHKSVSWYQQVLGQGPQFIFQYYEKEERGRGNFPDRFSARQFPNYSSELNVNALLLGDSALYLCASSLSVTPYGYTFGSGTRLTVV.

The V gene is TRBV18, the J gene TRBJ1-6; D is unresolved. V lost 3 bases and J lost 10, with 10 bases in between. Germline values: CDR1 KGHSH, CDR2 LQKENI. This CDR3 is 13 amino acids long. Here the CDR3 DNA reads TGTGCCAGCTCACCTCGGTCGGGATCACCCCTCCACTTT. It translates to CASSPRSGSPLHF.

With regard to this clone: Other DNA sequences in this specimen translate into the identical CDR3. This rearrangement joins TRBV18 to TRBJ2-5, with a weak D call TRBD1 (6 bases). Trimming took off 6 bases at V and 1 base at J, with 9 bases between the two ends. There are 13 residues in the CDR3. Looked up from germline, CDR1 is KGHSH and CDR2 is LQKENI. CDR3 protein: CASSRGGQETQYF. In DNA, the CDR3 is TGTGCCAGCTCGAGAGGGGGCCAAGAGACCCAGTACTTC. Drawing the rest from reference TRBV18 and TRBJ2-5, the complete variable domain is NAGVMQNPRHLVRRRGQEARLRCSPMKGHSHVYWYRQLPEEGLKFMVYLQKENIIDESGMPKERFSAEFPKEGPSILRIQQVVRGDSAAYFCASSRGGQETQYFGPGTRLLVL.